This T cell receptor beta chain was profiled in a study of shared clonotypes between healthy human individuals. Study information: Donors, aged 18 to 49, were a couple of women and three men.

Genomic DNA (from each subset) was split evenly across several immunoSEQ plates. Clones were sequenced by immunoSEQ multiplex PCR, and TCRdb holds only the in-frame ones, with some missing. The table has roughly 300,000 clones, around 87% seen once. This clone has only a few counts. The CDR3 runs 14 residues. Germline loops: CDR1 LGHNA, CDR2 YSLEER. V lost 3 bases and J 7 bases, leaving 12 bases between the germline ends. Everyone who donated was a Caucasian adult who lived in Nashville, Tennessee. The CD8 memory sample joined CD45RO+ cells and CCR7-negative CD45RA+ cells. The receptor was derived from a man younger than 35 in good health. V gene TRBV4-3 combines with J gene TRBJ1-4; D perhaps matches TRBD1 (5 bases). Material for sequencing was memory CD8+ T cells sorted from blood. The subset here: CD45RO+ cells pooled with CCR7-negative TemRA cells. CDR3 sequence reads: CASSHRGTGEKLFF. CDR3 nucleotide sequence: TGCGCCAGCAGCCATAGAGGGACTGGTGAAAAACTGTTTTTT.